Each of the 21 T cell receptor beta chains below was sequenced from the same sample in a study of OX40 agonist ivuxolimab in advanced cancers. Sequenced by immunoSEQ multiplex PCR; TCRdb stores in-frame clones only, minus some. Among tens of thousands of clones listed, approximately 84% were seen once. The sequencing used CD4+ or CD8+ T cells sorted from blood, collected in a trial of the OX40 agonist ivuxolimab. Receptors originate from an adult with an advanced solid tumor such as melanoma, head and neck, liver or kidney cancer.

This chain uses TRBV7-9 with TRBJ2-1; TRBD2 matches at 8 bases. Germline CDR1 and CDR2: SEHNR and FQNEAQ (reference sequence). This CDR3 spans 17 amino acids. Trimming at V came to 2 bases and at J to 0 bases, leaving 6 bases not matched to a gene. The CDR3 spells CASSLTSGTSSYNEQFF. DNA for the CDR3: TGTGCCAGCAGCTTAACCTCCGGGACTAGCTCCTACAATGAGCAGTTCTTC.

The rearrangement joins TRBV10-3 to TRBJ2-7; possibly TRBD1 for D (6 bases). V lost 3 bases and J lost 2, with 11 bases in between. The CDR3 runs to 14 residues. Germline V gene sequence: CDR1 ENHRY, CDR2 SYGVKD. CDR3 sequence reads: CAISEGGATYEQYF. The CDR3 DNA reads TGTGCCATCAGTGAAGGGGGAGCCACCTACGAGCAGTACTTC.

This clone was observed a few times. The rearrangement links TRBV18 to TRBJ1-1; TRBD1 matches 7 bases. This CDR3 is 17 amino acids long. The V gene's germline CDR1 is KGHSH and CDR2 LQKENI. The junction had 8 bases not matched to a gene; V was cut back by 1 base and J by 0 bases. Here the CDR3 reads CASSPRDSGVVNTEAFF. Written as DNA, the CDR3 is TGTGCCAGCTCACCACGGGACAGTGGTGTTGTGAACACTGAAGCTTTCTTT.

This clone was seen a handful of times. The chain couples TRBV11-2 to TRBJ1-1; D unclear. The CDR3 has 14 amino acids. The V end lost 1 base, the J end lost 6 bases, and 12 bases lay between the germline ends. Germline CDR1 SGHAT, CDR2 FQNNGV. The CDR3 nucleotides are TGTGCCAGCAGCTTAGGTGTGGGTGGCGCTGAAGCTTTCTTT. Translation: CASSLGVGGAEAFF.

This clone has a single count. This CDR3 reads CASSMFSSGGYQETQYF. The CDR3 nucleotides are TGTGCCAGTAGTATGTTCTCTAGCGGGGGGTACCAAGAGACCCAGTACTTC. J is TRBJ2-5 and V is TRBV19, with TRBD2 identical over 11 bases. The CDR3 extends over 17 amino acids. CDR1 is LNHDA and CDR2 is SQIVND in the germline V gene (reference sequence). The V segment lost 3 bases and the J segment 0 bases; nucleotides outside the gene matches: 6.

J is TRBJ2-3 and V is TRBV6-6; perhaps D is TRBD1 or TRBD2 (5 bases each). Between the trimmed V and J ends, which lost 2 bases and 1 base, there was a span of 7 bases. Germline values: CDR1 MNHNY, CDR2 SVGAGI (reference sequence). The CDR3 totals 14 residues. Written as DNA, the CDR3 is TGTGCCAGCAGTTACCTGGGGGGCACAGATACGCAGTATTTT. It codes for CASSYLGGTDTQYF.

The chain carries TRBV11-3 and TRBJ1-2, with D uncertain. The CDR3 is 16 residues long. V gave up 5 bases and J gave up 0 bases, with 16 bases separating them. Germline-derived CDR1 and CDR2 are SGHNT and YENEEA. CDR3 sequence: CASSRGLSLPNYGYTF. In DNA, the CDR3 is TGTGCCAGCAGCAGAGGACTCTCTCTGCCTAACTATGGCTACACCTTC.

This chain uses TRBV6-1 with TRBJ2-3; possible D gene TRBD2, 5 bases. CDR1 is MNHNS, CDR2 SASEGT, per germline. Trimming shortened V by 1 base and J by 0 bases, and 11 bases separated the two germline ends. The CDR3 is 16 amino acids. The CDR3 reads CASSEERAASTDTQYF. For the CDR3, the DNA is TGTGCCAGCAGTGAAGAGAGGGCGGCTAGCACAGATACGCAGTATTTT.

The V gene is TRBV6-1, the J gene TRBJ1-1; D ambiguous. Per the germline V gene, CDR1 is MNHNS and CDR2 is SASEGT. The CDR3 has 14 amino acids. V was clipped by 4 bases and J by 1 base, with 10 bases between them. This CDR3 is CASSVGQTNTEAFF. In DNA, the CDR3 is TGTGCCAGCAGTGTAGGGCAGACGAACACTGAAGCTTTCTTT.

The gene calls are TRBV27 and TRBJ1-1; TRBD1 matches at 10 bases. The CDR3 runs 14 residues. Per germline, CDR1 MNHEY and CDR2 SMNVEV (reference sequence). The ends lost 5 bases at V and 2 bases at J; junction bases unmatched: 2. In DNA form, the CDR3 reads TGTGCCAGCAGTCGGGACAGGGGAAACACTGAAGCTTTCTTT. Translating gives CASSRDRGNTEAFF.

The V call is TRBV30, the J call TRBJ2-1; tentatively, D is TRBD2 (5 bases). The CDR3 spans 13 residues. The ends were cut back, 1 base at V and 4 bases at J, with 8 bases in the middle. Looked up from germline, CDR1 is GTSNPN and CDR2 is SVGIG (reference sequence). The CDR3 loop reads CAWSGRGYNEQFF. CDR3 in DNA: TGTGCCTGGAGTGGCAGAGGGTACAATGAGCAGTTCTTC.

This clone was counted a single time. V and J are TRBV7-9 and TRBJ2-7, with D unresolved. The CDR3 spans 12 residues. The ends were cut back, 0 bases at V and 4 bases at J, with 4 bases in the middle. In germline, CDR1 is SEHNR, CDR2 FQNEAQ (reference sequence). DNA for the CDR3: TGTGCCAGCAGCTTAGCGCCGTACGAGCAGTACTTC. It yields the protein CASSLAPYEQYF.

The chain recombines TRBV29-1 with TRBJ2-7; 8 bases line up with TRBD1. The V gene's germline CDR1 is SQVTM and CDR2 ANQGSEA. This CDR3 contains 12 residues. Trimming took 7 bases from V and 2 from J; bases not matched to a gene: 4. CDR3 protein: CSGGTGPYEQYF. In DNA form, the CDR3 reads TGCAGCGGAGGGACAGGACCCTACGAGCAGTACTTC.

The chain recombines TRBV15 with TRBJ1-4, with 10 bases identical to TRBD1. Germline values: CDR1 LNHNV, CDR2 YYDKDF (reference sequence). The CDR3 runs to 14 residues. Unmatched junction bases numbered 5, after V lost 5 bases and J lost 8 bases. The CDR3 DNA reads TGTGCCACCAGCCGCGACAGGGGGCGCGAAAAACTGTTTTTT. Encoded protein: CATSRDRGREKLFF.

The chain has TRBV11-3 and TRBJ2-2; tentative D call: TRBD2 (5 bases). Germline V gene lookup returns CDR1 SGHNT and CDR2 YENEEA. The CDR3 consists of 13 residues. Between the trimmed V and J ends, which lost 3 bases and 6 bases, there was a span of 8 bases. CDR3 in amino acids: CASSFPEAGELFF. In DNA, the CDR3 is TGTGCCAGCAGCTTTCCGGAGGCCGGGGAGCTGTTTTTT.

The DNA of the CDR3 is TGTGCCAGCAGACCTGTAGCGGGGGATATCGATGAGCAGTTCTTC. Encoded protein: CASRPVAGDIDEQFF. This rearrangement joins TRBV6-6 to TRBJ2-1, with 9 bases identical to TRBD2. The CDR3 covers 15 residues. The germline V gene has CDR1 MNHNY and CDR2 SVGAGI (reference sequence). J was trimmed by 8 bases and V by 6 bases; bases with no gene match: 11.

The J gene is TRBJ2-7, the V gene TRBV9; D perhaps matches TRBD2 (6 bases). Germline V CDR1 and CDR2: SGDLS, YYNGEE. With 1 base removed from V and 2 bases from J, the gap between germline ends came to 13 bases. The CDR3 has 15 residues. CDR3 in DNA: TGTGCCAGCAGCGTACGGGGGACCGGGGCCTACGAGCAGTACTTC. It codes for CASSVRGTGAYEQYF.

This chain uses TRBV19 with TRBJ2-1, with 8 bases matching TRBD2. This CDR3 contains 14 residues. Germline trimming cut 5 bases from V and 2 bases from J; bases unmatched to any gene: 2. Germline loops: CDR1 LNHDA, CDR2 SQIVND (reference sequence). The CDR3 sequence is CASSPSGPYNEQFF. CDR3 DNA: TGTGCCAGTAGTCCTAGCGGGCCCTACAATGAGCAGTTCTTC. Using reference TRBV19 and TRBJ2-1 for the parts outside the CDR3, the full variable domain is DGGITQSPKYLFRKEGQNVTLSCEQNLNHDAMYWYRQDPGQGLRLIYYSQIVNDFQKGDIAEGYSVSREKKESFPLTVTSAQKNPTAFYLCASSPSGPYNEQFFGPGTRLTVL.

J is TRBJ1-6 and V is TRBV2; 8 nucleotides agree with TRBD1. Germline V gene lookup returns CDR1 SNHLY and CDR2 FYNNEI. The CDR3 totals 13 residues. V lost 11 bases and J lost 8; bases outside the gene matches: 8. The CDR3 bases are TGTGCCGGAGGACAGGGTCTTTATTCACCCCTCCACTTT. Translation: CAGGQGLYSPLHF.

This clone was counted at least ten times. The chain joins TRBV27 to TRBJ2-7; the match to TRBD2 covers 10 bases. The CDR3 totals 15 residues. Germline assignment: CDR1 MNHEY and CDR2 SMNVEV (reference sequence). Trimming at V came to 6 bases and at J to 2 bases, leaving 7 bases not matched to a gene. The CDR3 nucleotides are TGTGCCAGCAGGATTACTAGCGGGGCCACCTACGAGCAGTACTTC. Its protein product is CASRITSGATYEQYF.

The CDR3 region has the DNA TGTGCCAGCAGCCAAGAGGCAAGAATGAACACTGAAGCTTTCTTT. This encodes CASSQEARMNTEAFF. The V call is TRBV4-2, the J call TRBJ1-1; D gene uncertain. With 0 bases removed from V and 0 bases from J, the gap between germline ends came to 8 bases. There are 15 residues in the CDR3. Germline-derived CDR1 and CDR2 are LGHNA and YNFKEQ.